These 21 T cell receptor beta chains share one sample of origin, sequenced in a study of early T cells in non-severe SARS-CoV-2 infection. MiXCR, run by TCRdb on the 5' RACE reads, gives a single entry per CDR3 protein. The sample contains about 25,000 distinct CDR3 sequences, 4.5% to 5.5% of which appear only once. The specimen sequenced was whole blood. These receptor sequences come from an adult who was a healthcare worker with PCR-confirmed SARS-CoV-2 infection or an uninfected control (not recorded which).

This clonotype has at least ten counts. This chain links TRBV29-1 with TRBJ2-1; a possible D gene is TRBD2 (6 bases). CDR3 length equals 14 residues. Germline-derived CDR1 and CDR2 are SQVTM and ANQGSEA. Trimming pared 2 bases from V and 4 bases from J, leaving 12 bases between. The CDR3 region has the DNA TGCAGCGTTGAAAGGTGGGGGGAATACAATGAGCAGTTCTTC. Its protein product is CSVERWGEYNEQFF.

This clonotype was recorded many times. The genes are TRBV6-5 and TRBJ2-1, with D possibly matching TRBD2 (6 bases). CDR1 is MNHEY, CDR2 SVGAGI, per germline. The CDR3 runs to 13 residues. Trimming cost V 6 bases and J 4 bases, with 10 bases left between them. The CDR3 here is CASRTGLYNEQFF. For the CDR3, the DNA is TGTGCCAGCAGGACGGGACTGTACAATGAGCAGTTCTTC.

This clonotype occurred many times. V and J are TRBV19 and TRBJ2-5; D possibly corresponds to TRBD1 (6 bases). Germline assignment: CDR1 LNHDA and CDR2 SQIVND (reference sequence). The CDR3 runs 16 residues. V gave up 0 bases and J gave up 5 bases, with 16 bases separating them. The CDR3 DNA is TGTGCCAGTAGTATAGAAGGAACACAGGGAAGTGAGACCCAGTACTTC. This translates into CASSIEGTQGSETQYF.

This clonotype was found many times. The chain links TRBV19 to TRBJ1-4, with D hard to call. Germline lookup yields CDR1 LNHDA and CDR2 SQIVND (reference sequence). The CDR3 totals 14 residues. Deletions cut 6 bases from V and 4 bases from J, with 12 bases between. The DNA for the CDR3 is TGTGCCAGTAGCCGGCGGCCCGATAATGAAAAACTGTTTTTT. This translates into CASSRRPDNEKLFF.

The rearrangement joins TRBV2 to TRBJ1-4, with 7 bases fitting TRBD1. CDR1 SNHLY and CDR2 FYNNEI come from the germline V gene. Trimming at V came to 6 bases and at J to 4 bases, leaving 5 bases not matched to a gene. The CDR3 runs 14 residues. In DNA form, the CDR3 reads TGTGCCAGCAGCTTCCGGGACAGTAATGAAAAACTGTTTTTT. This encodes CASSFRDSNEKLFF.

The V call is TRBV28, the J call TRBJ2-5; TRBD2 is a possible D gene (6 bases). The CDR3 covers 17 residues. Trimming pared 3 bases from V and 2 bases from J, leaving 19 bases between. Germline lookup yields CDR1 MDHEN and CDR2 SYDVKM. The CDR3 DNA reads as TGTGCCAGCAGTTTTCCCGGGACTGTCAGAACTCAAGAGACCCAGTACTTC. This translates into CASSFPGTVRTQETQYF.

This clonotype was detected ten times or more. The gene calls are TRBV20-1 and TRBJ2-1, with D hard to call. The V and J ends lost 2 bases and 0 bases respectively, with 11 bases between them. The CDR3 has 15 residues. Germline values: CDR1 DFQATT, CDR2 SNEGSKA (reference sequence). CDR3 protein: CSARYLGVSYNEQFF. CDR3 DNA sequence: TGCAGTGCTAGATACCTAGGTGTCTCCTACAATGAGCAGTTCTTC.

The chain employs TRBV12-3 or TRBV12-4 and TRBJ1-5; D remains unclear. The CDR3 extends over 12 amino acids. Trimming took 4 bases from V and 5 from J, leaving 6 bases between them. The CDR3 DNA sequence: TGTGCCAGCAGTTCGGATCATCAGCCCCAGCATTTT. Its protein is CASSSDHQPQHF.

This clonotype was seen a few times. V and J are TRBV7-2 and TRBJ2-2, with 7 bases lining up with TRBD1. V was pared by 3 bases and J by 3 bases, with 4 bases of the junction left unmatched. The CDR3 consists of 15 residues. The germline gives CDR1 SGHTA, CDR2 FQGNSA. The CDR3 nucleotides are TGTGCCAGCAGCTTTGCCCAGGGGGACACCGGGGAGCTGTTTTTT. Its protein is CASSFAQGDTGELFF.

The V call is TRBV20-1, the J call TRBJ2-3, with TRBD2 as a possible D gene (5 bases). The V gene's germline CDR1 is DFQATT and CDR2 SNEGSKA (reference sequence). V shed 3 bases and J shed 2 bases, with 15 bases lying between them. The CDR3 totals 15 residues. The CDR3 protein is CSASTEETNTDTQYF. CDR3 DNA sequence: TGCAGTGCTAGCACAGAAGAGACTAACACAGATACGCAGTATTTT.

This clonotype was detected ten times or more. CDR3: CASSGTRGHEQFF. The CDR3 nucleotides are TGTGCCAGCAGCGGGACTAGAGGCCATGAGCAGTTCTTC. This chain uses TRBV11-2 with TRBJ2-1, with 8 bases identical to TRBD2. The germline V gene has CDR1 SGHAT and CDR2 FQNNGV. V gave up 5 bases and J gave up 8 bases; unmatched junction bases: 5. The CDR3 length is 13 residues. Based on the CDR3 plus reference TRBV11-2 and TRBJ2-1, the full variable domain is EAGVAQSPRYKIIEKRQSVAFWCNPISGHATLYWYQQILGQGPKLLIQFQNNGVVDDSQLPKDRFSAERLKGVDSTLKIQPAKLEDSAVYLCASSGTRGHEQFFGPGTRLTVL.

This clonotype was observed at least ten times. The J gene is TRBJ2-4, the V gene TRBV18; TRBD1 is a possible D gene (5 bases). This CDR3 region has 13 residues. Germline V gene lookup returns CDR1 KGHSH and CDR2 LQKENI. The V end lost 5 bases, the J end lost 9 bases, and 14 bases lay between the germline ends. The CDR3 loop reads CASSLTAGSIQYF. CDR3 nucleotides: TGTGCCAGCTCATTAACTGCAGGGTCCATTCAGTACTTC.

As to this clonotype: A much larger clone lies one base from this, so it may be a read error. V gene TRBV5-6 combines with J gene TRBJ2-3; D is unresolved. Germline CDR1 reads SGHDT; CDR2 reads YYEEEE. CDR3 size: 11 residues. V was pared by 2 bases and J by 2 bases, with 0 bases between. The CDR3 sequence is CASSFTDTQYF. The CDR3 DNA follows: TGTGCCAGCAGCTTCACAGATACGCAGTATTTT.

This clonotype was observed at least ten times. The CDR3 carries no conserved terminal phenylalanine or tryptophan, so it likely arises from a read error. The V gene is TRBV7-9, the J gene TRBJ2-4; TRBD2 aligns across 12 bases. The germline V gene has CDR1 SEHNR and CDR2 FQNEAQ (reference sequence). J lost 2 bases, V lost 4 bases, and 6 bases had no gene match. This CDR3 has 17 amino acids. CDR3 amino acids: CASSSSRTSGTKNIQYL. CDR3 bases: TGTGCCAGCAGCTCAAGCCGGACTAGCGGGACCAAAAACATTCAGTACCTC.

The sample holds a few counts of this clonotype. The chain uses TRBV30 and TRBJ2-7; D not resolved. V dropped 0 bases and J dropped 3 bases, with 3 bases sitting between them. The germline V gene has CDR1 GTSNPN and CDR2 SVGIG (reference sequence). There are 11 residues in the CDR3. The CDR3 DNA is TGTGCCTGGAGTGTAATCTACGAGCAGTACTTC. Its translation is CAWSVIYEQYF.

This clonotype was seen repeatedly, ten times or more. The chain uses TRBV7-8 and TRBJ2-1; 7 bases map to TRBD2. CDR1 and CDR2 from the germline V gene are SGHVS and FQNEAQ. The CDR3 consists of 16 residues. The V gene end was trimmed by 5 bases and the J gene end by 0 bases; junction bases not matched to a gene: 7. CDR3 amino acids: CASSRSAGSSYNEQFF. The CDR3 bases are TGTGCCAGCAGCCGATCAGCGGGAAGCTCCTACAATGAGCAGTTCTTC.

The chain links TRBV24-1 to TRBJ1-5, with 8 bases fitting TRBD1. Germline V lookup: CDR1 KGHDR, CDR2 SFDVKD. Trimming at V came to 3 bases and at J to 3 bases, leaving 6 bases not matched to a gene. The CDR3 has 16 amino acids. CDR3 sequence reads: CATSDPRTGNNQPQHF. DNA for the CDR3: TGTGCCACCAGTGATCCCCGGACAGGGAACAATCAGCCCCAGCATTTT.

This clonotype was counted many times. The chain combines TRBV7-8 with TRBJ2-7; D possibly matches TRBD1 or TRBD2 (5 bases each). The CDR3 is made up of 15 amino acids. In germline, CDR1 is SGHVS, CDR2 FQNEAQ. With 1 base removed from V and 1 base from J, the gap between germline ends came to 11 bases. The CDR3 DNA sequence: TGTGCCAGCAGCTTAGGGGGCCGAGGGTCCTACGAGCAGTACTTC. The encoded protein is CASSLGGRGSYEQYF.

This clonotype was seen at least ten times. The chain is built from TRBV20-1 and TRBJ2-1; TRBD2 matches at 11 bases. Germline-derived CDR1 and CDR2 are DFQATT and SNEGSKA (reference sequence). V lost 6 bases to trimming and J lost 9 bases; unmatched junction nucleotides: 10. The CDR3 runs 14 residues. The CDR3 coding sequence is TGCAGTGCCAAGGTACTAGCGGGAGTTGGTGAGCAGTTCTTC. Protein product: CSAKVLAGVGEQFF.

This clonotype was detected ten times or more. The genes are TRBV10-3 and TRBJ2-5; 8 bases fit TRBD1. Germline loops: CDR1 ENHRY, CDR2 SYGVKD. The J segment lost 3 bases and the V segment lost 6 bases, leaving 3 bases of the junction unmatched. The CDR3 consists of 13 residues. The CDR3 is CAIRGTGEETQYF. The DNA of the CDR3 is TGTGCCATCAGAGGGACAGGTGAAGAGACCCAGTACTTC.

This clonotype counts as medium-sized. CDR3 nucleotides: TGCAGCGCCTCTAGCGGGAGAGGTGATGAGCAGTTCTTC. Translation gives CSASSGRGDEQFF. The gene calls are TRBV29-1 and TRBJ2-1, with 10 bases identical to TRBD2. This CDR3 region has 13 residues. V was clipped by 7 bases and J by 8 bases; unmatched bases: 8. CDR1 SQVTM and CDR2 ANQGSEA come from the germline V gene.